This T cell receptor beta chain originates from a study of OX40 agonist ivuxolimab in advanced cancers. Study as a whole: Patients were 82.7% male with ages about 20 to 79, mean approximately 58. Points from the study as a whole: Normalized expansion of T-cell clones was also low for some nonresponders. Clonal expansion by week 6 occurred in CD4+ and CD8+ blood T cells (at 0.1 to 3.0 mg/kg). Compared with others, partial responders at 0.1-3.0 mg/kg displayed clonal expansion among the lowest.

About this clone itself: Its antigen is undetermined.

The table came from immunoSEQ multiplex PCR; TCRdb's copy has only in-frame clones and leaves some out. Of over 40,000 clones listed, over 75% were seen once; the top ten hold roughly 3.4%. There are 16 residues in the CDR3. In germline, CDR1 is MRHNA, CDR2 SNTAGT. V dropped 4 bases and J dropped 7; count of bases not matched to a gene: 13. The chain carries TRBV6-4 and TRBJ2-3; 8 bases match TRBD2. Sequencing used CD4+ or CD8+ T cells sorted from blood, obtained in a trial of the OX40 agonist ivuxolimab. The receptor comes from an adult with an advanced solid tumor such as melanoma, head and neck, liver or kidney cancer. The CDR3 protein is CASSVSTSGKFNTQYF. CDR3 nucleotides: TGTGCCAGCAGTGTATCCACTAGCGGAAAATTTAATACGCAGTATTTT.